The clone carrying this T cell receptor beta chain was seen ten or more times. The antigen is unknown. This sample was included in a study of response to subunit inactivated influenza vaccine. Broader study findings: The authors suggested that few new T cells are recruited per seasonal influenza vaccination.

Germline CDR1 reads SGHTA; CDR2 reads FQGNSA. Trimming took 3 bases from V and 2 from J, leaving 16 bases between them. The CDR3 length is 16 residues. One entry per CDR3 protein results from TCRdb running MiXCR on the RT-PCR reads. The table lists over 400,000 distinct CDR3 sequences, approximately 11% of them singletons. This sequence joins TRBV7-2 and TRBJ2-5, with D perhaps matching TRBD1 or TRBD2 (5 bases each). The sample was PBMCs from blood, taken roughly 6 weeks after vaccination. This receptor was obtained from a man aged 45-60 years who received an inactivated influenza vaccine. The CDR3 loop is CASSLVILGRQETQYF. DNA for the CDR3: TGTGCCAGCAGCTTGGTTATATTGGGACGTCAAGAGACCCAGTACTTC.